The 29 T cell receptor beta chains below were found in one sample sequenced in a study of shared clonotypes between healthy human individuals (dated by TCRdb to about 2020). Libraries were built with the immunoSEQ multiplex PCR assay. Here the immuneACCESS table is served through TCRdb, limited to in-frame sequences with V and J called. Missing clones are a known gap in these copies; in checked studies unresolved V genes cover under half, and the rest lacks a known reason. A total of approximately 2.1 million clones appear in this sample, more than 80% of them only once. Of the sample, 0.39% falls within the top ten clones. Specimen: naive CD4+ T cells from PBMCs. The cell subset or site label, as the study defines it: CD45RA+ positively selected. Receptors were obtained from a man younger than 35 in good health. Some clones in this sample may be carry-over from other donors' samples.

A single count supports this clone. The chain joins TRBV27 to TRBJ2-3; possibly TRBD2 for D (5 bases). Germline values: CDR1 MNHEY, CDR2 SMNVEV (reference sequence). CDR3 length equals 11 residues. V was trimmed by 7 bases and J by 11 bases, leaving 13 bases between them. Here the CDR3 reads CASTRGPRQYF. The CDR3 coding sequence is TGTGCCAGCACCCGCGGGCCGAGGCAGTATTTT.

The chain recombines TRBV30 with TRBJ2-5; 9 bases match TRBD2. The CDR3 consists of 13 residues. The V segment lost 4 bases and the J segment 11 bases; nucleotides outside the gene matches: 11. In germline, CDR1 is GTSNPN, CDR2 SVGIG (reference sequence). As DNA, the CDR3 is TGTGCCTGGAAACCTAGCGGGACGGGAGAGCAGTACTTC. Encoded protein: CAWKPSGTGEQYF.

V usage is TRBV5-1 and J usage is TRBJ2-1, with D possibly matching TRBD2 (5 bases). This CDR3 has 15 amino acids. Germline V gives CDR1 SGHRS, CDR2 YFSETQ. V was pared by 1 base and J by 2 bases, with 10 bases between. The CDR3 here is CASSLSSTTYNEQFF. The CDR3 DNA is TGCGCCAGCAGCTTGTCTAGCACCACCTACAATGAGCAGTTCTTC. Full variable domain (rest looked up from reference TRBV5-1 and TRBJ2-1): KAGVTQTPRYLIKTRGQQVTLSCSPISGHRSVSWYQQTPGQGLQFLFEYFSETQRNKGNFPGRFSGRQFSNSRSEMNVSTLELGDSALYLCASSLSSTTYNEQFFGPGTRLTVL.

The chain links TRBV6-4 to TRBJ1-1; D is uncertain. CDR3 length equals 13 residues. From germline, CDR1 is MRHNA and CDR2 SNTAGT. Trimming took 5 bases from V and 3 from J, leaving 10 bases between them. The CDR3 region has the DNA TGTGCCAGCAGTTACGGGAGCGACACTGAAGCTTTCTTT. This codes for CASSYGSDTEAFF.

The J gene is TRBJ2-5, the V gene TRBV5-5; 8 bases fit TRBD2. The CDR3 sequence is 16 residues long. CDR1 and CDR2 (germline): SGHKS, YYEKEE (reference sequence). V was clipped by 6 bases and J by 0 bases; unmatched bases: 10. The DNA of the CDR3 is TGTGCCAGCACCAGTTCGGGAGGGATGTACCAAGAGACCCAGTACTTC. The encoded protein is CASTSSGGMYQETQYF.

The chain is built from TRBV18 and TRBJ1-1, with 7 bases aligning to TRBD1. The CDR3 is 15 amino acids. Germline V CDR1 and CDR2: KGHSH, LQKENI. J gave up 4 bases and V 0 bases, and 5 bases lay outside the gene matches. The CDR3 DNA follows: TGTGCCAGCTCACCACCGGGCAGGGGGAGCACTGAAGCTTTCTTT. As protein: CASSPPGRGSTEAFF.

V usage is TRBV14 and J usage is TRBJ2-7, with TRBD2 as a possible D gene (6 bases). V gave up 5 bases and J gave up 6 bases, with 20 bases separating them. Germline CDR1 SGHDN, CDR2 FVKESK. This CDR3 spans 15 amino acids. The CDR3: CASSFKAGTPGEQYF. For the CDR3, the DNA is TGTGCCAGCAGCTTTAAGGCGGGGACCCCTGGCGAGCAGTACTTC.

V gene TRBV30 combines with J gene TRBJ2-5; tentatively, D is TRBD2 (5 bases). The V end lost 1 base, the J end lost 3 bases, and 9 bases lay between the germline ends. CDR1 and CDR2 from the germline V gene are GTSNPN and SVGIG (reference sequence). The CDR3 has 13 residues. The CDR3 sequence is CAWSGGAKETQYF. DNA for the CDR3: TGTGCCTGGAGTGGGGGAGCGAAAGAGACCCAGTACTTC.

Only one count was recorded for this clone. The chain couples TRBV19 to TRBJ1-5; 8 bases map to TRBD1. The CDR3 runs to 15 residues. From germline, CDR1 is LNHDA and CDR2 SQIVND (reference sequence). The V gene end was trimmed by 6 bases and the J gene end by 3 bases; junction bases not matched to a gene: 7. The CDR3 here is CASRAQTGDNQPQHF. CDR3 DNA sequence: TGTGCCAGTAGGGCCCAGACAGGGGACAATCAGCCCCAGCATTTT.

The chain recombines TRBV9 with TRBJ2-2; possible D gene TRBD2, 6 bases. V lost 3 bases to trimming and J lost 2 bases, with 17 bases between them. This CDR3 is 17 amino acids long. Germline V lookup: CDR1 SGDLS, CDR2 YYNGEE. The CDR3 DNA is TGTGCCAGCAGCGGACCTTCCGGGAGAACCAACACCGGGGAGCTGTTTTTT. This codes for CASSGPSGRTNTGELFF.

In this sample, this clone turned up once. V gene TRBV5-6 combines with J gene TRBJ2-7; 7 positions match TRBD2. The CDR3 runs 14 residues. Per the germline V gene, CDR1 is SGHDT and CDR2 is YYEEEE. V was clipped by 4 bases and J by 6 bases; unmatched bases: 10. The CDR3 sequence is CASSHDGGGIEQYF. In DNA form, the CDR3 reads TGTGCCAGCAGCCATGACGGGGGAGGGATCGAGCAGTACTTC. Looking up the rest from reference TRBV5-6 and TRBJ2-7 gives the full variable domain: DAGVTQSPTHLIKTRGQQVTLRCSPKSGHDTVSWYQQALGQGPQFIFQYYEEEERQRGNFPDRFSGHQFPNYSSELNVNALLLGDSALYLCASSHDGGGIEQYFGPGTRLTVT.

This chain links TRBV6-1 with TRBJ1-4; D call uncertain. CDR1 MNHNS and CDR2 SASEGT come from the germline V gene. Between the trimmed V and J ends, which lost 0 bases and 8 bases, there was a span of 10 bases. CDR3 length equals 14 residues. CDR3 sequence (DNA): TGTGCCAGCAGTGAAGCAACTTGGGGAGAAAAACTGTTTTTT. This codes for CASSEATWGEKLFF.

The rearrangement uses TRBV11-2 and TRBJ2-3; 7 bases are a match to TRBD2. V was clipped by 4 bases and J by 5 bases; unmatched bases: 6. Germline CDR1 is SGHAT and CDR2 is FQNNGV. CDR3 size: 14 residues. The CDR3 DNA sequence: TGTGCCAGCAGCTCGGGGGGAGGTCGAGATACGCAGTATTTT. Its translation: CASSSGGGRDTQYF.

CDR3 sequence (DNA): TGCGCCAGCAGCGCCGACTTGGGTACTGAAGCTTTCTTT. It encodes CASSADLGTEAFF. This chain uses TRBV5-1 with TRBJ1-1; D not certain. V dropped 4 bases and J dropped 5 bases, with 12 bases sitting between them. This CDR3 contains 13 residues. The germline gives CDR1 SGHRS, CDR2 YFSETQ. The full variable domain, in which reference TRBV5-1 and TRBJ1-1 provide the parts outside the CDR3, is KAGVTQTPRYLIKTRGQQVTLSCSPISGHRSVSWYQQTPGQGLQFLFEYFSETQRNKGNFPGRFSGRQFSNSRSEMNVSTLELGDSALYLCASSADLGTEAFFGQGTRLTVV.

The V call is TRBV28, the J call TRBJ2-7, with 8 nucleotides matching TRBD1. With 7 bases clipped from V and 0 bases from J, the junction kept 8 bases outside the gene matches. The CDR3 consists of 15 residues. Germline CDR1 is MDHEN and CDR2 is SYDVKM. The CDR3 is CASNQSGGRSYEQYF. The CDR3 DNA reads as TGTGCCAGCAACCAATCAGGGGGCCGCTCCTACGAGCAGTACTTC.

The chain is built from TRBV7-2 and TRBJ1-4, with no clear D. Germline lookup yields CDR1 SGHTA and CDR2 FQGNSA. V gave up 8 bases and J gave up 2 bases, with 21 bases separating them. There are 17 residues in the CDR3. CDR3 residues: CASRAGLRGTTNEKLFF. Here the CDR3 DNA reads TGTGCCAGCCGAGCGGGCCTCCGGGGAACCACTAATGAAAAACTGTTTTTT.

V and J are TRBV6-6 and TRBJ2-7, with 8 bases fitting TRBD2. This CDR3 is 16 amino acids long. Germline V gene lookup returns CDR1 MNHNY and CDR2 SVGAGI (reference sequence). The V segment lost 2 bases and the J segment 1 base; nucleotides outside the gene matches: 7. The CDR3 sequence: CASSYKGTRASYEQYF. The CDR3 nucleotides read TGTGCCAGCAGTTACAAAGGGACTAGGGCTTCCTACGAGCAGTACTTC.

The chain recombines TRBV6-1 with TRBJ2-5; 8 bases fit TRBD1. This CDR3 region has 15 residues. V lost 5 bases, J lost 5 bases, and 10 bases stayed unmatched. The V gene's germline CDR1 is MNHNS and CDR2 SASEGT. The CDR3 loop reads CASSPDRGLVETQYF. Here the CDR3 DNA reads TGTGCCAGCAGTCCAGACAGGGGCTTGGTGGAGACCCAGTACTTC.

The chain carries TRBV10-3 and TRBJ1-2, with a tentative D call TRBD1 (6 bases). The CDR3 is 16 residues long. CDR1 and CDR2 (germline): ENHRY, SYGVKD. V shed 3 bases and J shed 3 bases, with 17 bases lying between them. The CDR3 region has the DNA TGTGCCATCAGTGAACTGGGGGCGAGGAGAGACTATGGCTACACCTTC. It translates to CAISELGARRDYGYTF.

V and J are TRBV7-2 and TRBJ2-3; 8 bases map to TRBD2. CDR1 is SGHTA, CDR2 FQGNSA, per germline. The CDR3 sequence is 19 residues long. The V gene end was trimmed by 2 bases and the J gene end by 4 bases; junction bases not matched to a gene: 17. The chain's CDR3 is CASSLPLAGRRRGPDTQYF. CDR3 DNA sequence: TGTGCCAGCAGCTTACCGCTAGCGGGCCGGCGTCGGGGTCCAGATACGCAGTATTTT.

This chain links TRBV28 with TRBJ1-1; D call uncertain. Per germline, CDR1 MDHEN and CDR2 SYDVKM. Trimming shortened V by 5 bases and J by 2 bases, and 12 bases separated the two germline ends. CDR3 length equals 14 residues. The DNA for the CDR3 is TGTGCCAGCAGTACCTCGAACAGAAACACTGAAGCTTTCTTT. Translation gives CASSTSNRNTEAFF.

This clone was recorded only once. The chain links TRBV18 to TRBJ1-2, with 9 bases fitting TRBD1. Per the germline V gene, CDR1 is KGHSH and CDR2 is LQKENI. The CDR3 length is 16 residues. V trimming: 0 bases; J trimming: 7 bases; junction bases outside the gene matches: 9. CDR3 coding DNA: TGTGCCAGCTCACCACCGAATCAAAGACAGGGGGGTGGCTACACCTTC. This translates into CASSPPNQRQGGGYTF.

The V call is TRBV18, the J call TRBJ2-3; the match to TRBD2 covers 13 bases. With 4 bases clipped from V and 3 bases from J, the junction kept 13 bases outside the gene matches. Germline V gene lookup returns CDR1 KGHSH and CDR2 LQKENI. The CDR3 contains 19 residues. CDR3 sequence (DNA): TGTGCCAGCTCACTCAGAGGACTAGCGGGAGAATTAGGTACAGATACGCAGTATTTT. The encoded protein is CASSLRGLAGELGTDTQYF.

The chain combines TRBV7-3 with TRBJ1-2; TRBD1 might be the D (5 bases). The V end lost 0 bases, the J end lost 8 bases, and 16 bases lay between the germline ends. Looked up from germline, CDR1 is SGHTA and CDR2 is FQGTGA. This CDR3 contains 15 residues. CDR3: CASSLTGQGFEGYTF. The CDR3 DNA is TGTGCCAGCAGCTTAACGGGGCAGGGCTTTGAGGGCTACACCTTC.

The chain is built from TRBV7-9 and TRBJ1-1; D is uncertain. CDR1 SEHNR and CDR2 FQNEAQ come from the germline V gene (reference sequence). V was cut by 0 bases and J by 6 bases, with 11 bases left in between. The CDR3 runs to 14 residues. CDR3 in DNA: TGTGCCAGCAGCTTAGCGGCTGCCTGGGCTGAAGCTTTCTTT. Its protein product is CASSLAAAWAEAFF.

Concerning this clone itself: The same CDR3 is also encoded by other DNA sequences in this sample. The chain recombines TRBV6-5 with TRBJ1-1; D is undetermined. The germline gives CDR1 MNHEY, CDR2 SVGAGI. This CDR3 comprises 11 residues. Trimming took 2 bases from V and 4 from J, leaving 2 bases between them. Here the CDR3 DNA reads TGTGCCAGCAGTTACGGCACTGAAGCTTTCTTT. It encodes CASSYGTEAFF.

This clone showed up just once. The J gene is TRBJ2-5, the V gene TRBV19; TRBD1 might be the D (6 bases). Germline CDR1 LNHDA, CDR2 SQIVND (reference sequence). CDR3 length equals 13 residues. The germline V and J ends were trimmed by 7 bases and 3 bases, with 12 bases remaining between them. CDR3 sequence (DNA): TGTGCCAGTACCCCCCGGACAGAAGAGACCCAGTACTTC. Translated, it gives CASTPRTEETQYF.

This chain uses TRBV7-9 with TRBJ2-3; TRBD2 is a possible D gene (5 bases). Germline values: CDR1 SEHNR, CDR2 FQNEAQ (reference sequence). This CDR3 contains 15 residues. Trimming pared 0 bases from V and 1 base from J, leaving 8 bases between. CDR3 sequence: CASSLAGIRTDTQYF. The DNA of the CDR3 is TGTGCCAGCAGCTTAGCCGGGATTCGCACAGATACGCAGTATTTT.

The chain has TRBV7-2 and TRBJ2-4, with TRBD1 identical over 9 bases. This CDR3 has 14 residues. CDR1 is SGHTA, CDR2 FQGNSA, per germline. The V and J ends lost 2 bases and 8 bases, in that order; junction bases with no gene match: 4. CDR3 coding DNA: TGTGCCAGCAGCTTAAGGGGACAGGGCCACATTCAGTACTTC. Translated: CASSLRGQGHIQYF. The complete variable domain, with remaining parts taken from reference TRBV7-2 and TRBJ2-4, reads GAGVSQSPSNKVTEKGKDVELRCDPISGHTALYWYRQSLGQGLEFLIYFQGNSAPDKSGLPSDRFSAERTGGSVSTLTIQRTQQEDSAVYLCASSLRGQGHIQYFGAGTRLSVL.